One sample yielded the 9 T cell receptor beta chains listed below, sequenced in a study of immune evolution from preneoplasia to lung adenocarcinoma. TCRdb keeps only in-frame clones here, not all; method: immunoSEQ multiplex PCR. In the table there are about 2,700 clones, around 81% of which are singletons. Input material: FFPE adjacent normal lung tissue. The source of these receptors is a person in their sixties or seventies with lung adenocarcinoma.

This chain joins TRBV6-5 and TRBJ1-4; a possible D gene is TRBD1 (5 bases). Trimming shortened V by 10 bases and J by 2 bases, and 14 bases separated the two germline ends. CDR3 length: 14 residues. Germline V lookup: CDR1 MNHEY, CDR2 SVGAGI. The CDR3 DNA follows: TGTGCCACCAAAAGGGGTTCTACTAATGAAAAACTGTTTTTT. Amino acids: CATKRGSTNEKLFF.

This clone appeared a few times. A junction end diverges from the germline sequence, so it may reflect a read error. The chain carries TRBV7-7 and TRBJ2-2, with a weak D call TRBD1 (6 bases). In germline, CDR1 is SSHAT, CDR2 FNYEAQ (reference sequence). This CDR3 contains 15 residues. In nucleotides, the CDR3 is TGTGCTAGCAGCTCCGGGACACTGCACACCGGGGAGCTGTTTTTT. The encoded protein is CASSSGTLHTGELFF.

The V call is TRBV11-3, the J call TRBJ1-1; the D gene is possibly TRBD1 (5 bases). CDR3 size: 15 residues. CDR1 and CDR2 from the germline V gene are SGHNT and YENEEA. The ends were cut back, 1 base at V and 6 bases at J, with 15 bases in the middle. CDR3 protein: CASSLAGTVNPEAFF. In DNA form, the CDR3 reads TGTGCCAGCAGCTTAGCAGGGACGGTTAACCCTGAAGCTTTCTTT.

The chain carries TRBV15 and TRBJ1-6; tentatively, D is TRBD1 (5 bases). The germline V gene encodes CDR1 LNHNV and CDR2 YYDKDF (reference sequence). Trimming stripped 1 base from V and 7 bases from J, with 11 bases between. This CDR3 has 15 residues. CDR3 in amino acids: CATSRGGGKNSPLHF. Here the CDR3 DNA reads TGTGCCACCAGCAGAGGGGGGGGGAAGAATTCACCCCTCCACTTT.

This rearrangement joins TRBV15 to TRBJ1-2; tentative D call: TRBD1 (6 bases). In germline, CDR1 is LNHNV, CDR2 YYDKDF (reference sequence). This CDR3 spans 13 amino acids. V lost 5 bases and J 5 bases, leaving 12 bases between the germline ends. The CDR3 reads CATSLGHNYGYTF. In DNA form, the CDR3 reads TGTGCCACCAGCCTGGGACATAATTATGGCTACACCTTC.

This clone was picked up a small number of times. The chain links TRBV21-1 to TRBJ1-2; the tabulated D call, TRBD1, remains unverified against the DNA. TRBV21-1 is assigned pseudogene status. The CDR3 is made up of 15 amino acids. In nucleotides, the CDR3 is TGTGCCAGCAGCTCGGGACAGGGGGCCGGGGATGGCTACACCTTC. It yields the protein CASSSGQGAGDGYTF.

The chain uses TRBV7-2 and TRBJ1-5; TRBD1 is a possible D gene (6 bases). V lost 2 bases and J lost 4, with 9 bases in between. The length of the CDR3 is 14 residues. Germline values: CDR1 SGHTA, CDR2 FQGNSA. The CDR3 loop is CASSLQGWNQPQHF. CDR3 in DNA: TGTGCCAGCAGCTTACAGGGGTGGAATCAGCCCCAGCATTTT.

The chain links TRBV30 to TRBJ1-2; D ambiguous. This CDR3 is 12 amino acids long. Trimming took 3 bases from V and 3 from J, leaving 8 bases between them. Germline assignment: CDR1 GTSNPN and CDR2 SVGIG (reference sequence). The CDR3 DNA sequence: TGTGCCTGGAGCAAAGATTACTATGGCTACACCTTC. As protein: CAWSKDYYGYTF.

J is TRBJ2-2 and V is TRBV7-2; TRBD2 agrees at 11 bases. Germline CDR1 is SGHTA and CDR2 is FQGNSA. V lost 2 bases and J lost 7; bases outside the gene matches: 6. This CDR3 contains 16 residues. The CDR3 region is CASSLTSGGDNGELFF. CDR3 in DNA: TGTGCCAGCAGCTTAACTAGCGGGGGAGATAACGGGGAGCTGTTTTTT.